These 12 T cell receptor beta chains were sequenced from one sample in a study of tumor-infiltrating lymphocytes in primary liver carcinoma (dated by TCRdb to 2016 to 2017). Total RNA and DNA were co-extracted without cell sorting from around 20-30 mg of bulk tissue using the AllPrep DNA/RNA mini kit. Data came from an Illumina HiSeq 2500. Starting from approximately 500 ng total RNA, TCRbeta-specific cDNA was produced by reverse transcription with a constant-region primer and ProtoScript II reverse transcriptase. Construction of the TCRbeta libraries relied on three nested rounds of multiplex PCR, following a slightly modified ARM-PCR procedure. Multiplex TRBV1-TRBV30 forward primers and a Cbeta reverse primer were used in the first two PCR rounds, each of which was run for 9 to 11 cycles. TCRdb's own reprocessing of the public reads used fastp at Q25 and MiXCR and kept productive beta chains. When rows share a CDR3 protein, they turn into one entry using the most common DNA and genes. Across this sample there are roughly 100,000 distinct CDR3 sequences, with under 70% seen only once. The top ten constitute 12% of the sample.

Sample: liver tumor tissue from sampling region 2. The sample's cell subset or site label is to be understood as: tumor region T2, inferior pole. These receptors were collected from a woman aged 55-75 years with primary liver carcinoma and hepatitis B virus infection.

Worth noting for this clonotype: The junction departs from germline at one end; a sequencing error may be responsible. V and J are TRBV29-1 and TRBJ2-3; no clear D. The CDR3 runs to 13 residues. Germline V gene lookup returns CDR1 SQVTM and CDR2 ANQGSEA. The CDR3 reads CGAPFPSWDTQCF. The CDR3 nucleotides read TGCGGCGCCCCCTTTCCCTCGTGGGATACGCAGTGTTTT.

This clonotype showed up many times. The chain links TRBV4-1 to TRBJ1-5; 9 positions match TRBD1. CDR3 size: 17 residues. The ends lost 0 bases at V and 1 base at J; junction bases unmatched: 4. Germline CDR1 MGHRA, CDR2 YSYEKL. The CDR3 nucleotides are TGCGCCAGCAGCCAAGAATCCGGGACAGGGAGCAATCAGCCCCAGCATTTT. Protein: CASSQESGTGSNQPQHF.

In the case of this clonotype: A much larger clone differs from this one at a single base, so this may be a read error. The V gene is TRBV5-1, the J gene TRBJ2-1, with 7 bases lining up with TRBD1. CDR3 length equals 15 residues. Germline V gene lookup returns CDR1 SGHRS and CDR2 YFSETQ. The trim removed 4 bases at V and 5 bases at J, leaving 9 bases unmatched. Written as DNA, the CDR3 is TGCGCCAGCAGCGCATCGGGACAGACGCACAATGAGCAGTTCTTC. This encodes CASSASGQTHNEQFF.

Comment on this clonotype: Germline and junction disagree at one end, which may indicate a read error. The chain uses TRBV11-2 and TRBJ1-2; D perhaps matches TRBD1 (6 bases). Germline V gives CDR1 SGHAT, CDR2 FQNNGV. The CDR3 runs 16 residues. CDR3 sequence reads: CANSLGTPEVFYVYTF. DNA for the CDR3: TGTGCCAACAGCCTCGGGACACCGGAGGTGTTCTATGTCTACACCTTC.

The V gene is TRBV20-1, the J gene TRBJ2-3; 8 nucleotides match TRBD1. The V gene end was trimmed by 4 bases and the J gene end by 4 bases; junction bases not matched to a gene: 7. Looked up from germline, CDR1 is DFQATT and CDR2 is SNEGSKA (reference sequence). The CDR3 consists of 14 residues. CDR3 region: CSAIGTGISDTQYF. The CDR3 nucleotides are TGCAGTGCTATCGGGACAGGTATTTCAGATACGCAGTATTTT.

For this clonotype: The CDR3 does not close with the conserved phenylalanine or tryptophan, likely indicating a read error. The chain uses TRBV2 and TRBJ2-1, with TRBD2 matching over 15 bases. After removal of 7 bases from V and 8 bases from J, the junction contained 6 bases not matched to a gene. The CDR3 spans 15 residues. The germline CDR1 and CDR2 sequences are SNHLY and FYNNEI. In DNA form, the CDR3 reads TGTGCCAGCATGAGGACTAGCGGGAGGGCTGATGAGCAGTTCTTA. Translation: CASMRTSGRADEQFL.

As for this clonotype: Germline is not matched at one junction end, which may reflect a read error. The chain has TRBV11-3 and TRBJ2-1; unclear D gene. Germline CDR1 SGHNT, CDR2 YENEEA. This CDR3 is 17 amino acids long. This CDR3 reads CTSNLGFGGLSYNEQFF. CDR3 bases: TGTACCAGCAACTTAGGGTTCGGCGGTCTTTCCTACAATGAGCAGTTCTTC.

As to this clonotype: Here the CDR3 omits its conserved ending phenylalanine or tryptophan, so a read error is the likely source. The chain carries TRBV6-1 and TRBJ2-1, with 11 nucleotides matching TRBD2. Per germline, CDR1 MNHNS and CDR2 SASEGT. V was clipped by 5 bases and J by 9 bases; unmatched bases: 6. The CDR3 is made up of 14 amino acids. The CDR3 reads CASSLLAGGREQFL. CDR3 DNA: TGTGCCAGCAGTTTGTTAGCGGGAGGGCGTGAGCAGTTCCTC.

This clonotype was observed at least ten times. The chain employs TRBV29-1 and TRBJ2-7, with 7 bases identical to TRBD1. The germline V gene has CDR1 SQVTM and CDR2 ANQGSEA. V dropped 3 bases and J dropped 4; count of bases not matched to a gene: 9. The CDR3 is made up of 14 amino acids. The CDR3 sequence is CSVEGTVNPYEQYF. CDR3 DNA sequence: TGCAGCGTTGAGGGGACAGTCAACCCTTACGAGCAGTACTTC.

This chain connects TRBV5-6 to TRBJ1-5, with D unclear. The CDR3 is made up of 15 amino acids. In germline, CDR1 is SGHDT, CDR2 YYEEEE. The V end was cut by 3 bases, the J end by 2 bases, with 12 bases between. CDR3 region: CASSSQRAGNQPQHF. CDR3 coding DNA: TGTGCCAGCAGCTCCCAACGGGCAGGCAATCAGCCCCAGCATTTT.

Turning to this clonotype: No conserved phenylalanine or tryptophan ends this CDR3, so it is likely a read error. J is TRBJ2-3 and V is TRBV4-2, with 9 bases aligning to TRBD2. Germline V lookup: CDR1 LGHNA, CDR2 YNFKEQ. CDR3 length: 14 residues. CDR3 sequence (DNA): TGTGCCAGCAGCCGAGCTAGCGGGGCAGATGCGCAGTATTCT. Residues: CASSRASGADAQYS.

This clonotype was observed a handful of times. This chain joins TRBV28 and TRBJ1-5, with 10 bases aligning to TRBD1. Germline values: CDR1 MDHEN, CDR2 SYDVKM. This CDR3 has 15 residues. V shed 5 bases and J 5 bases; nucleotides not matched to a gene: 6. CDR3 sequence (DNA): TGTGCCAGCAGTACCCCTGGACAGGGGGATCAGCCCCAGCATTTT. As protein: CASSTPGQGDQPQHF.